This T cell receptor (beta chain) is drawn from a study of PD-1 blockade in classical Hodgkin lymphoma. Study-level findings and limits: Undefined causes, possibly disease activity or prior therapy, underlie the repertoire differences.

Remarks on this clone: The antigen remains unidentified.

Profiling relied on immunoSEQ multiplex PCR, and the TCRdb table lists in-frame clones only, not all of them. Of around 96,000 clones in the sample, around 80% were seen once. V dropped 4 bases and J dropped 6 bases, with 10 bases sitting between them. There are 13 residues in the CDR3. CDR1 is SGDLS, CDR2 YYNGEE, per germline. Relapse was seen in all patients after autologous stem cell transplantation, and brentuximab vedotin exposure was variable. The chain links TRBV9 to TRBJ2-2, with D possibly being TRBD1 (5 bases). Specimen: peripheral blood mononuclear cells (PBMCs), collected at baseline. The clonotype comes from a human donor with classical Hodgkin lymphoma. In nucleotides, the CDR3 is TGTGCCAGCAGCTCCAGGGTTCCCGGGGAGCTGTTTTTT. It encodes CASSSRVPGELFF.